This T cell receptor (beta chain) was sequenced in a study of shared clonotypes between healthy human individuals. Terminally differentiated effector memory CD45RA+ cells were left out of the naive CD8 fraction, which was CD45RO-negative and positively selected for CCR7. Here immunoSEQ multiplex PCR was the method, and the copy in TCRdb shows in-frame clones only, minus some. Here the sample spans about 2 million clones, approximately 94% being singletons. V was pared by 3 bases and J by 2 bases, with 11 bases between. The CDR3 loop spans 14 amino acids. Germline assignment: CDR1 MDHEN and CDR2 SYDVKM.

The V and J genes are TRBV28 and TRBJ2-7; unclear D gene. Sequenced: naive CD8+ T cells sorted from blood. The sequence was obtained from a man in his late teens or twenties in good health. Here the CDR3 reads CASSLSSSPYEQYF. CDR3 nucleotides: TGTGCCAGCAGTTTGAGTTCAAGCCCCTACGAGCAGTACTTC.